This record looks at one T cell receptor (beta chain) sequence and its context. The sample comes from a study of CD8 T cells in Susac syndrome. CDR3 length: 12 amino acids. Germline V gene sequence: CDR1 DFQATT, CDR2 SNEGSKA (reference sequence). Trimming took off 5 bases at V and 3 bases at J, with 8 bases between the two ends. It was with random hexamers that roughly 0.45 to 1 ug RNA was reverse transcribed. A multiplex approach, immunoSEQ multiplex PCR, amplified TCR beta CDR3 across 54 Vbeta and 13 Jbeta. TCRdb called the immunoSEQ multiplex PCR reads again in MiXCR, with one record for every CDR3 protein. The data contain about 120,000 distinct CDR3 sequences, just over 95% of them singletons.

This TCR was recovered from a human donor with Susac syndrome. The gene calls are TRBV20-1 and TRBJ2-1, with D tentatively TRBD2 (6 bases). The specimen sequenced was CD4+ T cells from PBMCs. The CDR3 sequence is CSARTNYNEQFF. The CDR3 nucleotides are TGCAGTGCTCGGACTAACTACAATGAGCAGTTCTTC.